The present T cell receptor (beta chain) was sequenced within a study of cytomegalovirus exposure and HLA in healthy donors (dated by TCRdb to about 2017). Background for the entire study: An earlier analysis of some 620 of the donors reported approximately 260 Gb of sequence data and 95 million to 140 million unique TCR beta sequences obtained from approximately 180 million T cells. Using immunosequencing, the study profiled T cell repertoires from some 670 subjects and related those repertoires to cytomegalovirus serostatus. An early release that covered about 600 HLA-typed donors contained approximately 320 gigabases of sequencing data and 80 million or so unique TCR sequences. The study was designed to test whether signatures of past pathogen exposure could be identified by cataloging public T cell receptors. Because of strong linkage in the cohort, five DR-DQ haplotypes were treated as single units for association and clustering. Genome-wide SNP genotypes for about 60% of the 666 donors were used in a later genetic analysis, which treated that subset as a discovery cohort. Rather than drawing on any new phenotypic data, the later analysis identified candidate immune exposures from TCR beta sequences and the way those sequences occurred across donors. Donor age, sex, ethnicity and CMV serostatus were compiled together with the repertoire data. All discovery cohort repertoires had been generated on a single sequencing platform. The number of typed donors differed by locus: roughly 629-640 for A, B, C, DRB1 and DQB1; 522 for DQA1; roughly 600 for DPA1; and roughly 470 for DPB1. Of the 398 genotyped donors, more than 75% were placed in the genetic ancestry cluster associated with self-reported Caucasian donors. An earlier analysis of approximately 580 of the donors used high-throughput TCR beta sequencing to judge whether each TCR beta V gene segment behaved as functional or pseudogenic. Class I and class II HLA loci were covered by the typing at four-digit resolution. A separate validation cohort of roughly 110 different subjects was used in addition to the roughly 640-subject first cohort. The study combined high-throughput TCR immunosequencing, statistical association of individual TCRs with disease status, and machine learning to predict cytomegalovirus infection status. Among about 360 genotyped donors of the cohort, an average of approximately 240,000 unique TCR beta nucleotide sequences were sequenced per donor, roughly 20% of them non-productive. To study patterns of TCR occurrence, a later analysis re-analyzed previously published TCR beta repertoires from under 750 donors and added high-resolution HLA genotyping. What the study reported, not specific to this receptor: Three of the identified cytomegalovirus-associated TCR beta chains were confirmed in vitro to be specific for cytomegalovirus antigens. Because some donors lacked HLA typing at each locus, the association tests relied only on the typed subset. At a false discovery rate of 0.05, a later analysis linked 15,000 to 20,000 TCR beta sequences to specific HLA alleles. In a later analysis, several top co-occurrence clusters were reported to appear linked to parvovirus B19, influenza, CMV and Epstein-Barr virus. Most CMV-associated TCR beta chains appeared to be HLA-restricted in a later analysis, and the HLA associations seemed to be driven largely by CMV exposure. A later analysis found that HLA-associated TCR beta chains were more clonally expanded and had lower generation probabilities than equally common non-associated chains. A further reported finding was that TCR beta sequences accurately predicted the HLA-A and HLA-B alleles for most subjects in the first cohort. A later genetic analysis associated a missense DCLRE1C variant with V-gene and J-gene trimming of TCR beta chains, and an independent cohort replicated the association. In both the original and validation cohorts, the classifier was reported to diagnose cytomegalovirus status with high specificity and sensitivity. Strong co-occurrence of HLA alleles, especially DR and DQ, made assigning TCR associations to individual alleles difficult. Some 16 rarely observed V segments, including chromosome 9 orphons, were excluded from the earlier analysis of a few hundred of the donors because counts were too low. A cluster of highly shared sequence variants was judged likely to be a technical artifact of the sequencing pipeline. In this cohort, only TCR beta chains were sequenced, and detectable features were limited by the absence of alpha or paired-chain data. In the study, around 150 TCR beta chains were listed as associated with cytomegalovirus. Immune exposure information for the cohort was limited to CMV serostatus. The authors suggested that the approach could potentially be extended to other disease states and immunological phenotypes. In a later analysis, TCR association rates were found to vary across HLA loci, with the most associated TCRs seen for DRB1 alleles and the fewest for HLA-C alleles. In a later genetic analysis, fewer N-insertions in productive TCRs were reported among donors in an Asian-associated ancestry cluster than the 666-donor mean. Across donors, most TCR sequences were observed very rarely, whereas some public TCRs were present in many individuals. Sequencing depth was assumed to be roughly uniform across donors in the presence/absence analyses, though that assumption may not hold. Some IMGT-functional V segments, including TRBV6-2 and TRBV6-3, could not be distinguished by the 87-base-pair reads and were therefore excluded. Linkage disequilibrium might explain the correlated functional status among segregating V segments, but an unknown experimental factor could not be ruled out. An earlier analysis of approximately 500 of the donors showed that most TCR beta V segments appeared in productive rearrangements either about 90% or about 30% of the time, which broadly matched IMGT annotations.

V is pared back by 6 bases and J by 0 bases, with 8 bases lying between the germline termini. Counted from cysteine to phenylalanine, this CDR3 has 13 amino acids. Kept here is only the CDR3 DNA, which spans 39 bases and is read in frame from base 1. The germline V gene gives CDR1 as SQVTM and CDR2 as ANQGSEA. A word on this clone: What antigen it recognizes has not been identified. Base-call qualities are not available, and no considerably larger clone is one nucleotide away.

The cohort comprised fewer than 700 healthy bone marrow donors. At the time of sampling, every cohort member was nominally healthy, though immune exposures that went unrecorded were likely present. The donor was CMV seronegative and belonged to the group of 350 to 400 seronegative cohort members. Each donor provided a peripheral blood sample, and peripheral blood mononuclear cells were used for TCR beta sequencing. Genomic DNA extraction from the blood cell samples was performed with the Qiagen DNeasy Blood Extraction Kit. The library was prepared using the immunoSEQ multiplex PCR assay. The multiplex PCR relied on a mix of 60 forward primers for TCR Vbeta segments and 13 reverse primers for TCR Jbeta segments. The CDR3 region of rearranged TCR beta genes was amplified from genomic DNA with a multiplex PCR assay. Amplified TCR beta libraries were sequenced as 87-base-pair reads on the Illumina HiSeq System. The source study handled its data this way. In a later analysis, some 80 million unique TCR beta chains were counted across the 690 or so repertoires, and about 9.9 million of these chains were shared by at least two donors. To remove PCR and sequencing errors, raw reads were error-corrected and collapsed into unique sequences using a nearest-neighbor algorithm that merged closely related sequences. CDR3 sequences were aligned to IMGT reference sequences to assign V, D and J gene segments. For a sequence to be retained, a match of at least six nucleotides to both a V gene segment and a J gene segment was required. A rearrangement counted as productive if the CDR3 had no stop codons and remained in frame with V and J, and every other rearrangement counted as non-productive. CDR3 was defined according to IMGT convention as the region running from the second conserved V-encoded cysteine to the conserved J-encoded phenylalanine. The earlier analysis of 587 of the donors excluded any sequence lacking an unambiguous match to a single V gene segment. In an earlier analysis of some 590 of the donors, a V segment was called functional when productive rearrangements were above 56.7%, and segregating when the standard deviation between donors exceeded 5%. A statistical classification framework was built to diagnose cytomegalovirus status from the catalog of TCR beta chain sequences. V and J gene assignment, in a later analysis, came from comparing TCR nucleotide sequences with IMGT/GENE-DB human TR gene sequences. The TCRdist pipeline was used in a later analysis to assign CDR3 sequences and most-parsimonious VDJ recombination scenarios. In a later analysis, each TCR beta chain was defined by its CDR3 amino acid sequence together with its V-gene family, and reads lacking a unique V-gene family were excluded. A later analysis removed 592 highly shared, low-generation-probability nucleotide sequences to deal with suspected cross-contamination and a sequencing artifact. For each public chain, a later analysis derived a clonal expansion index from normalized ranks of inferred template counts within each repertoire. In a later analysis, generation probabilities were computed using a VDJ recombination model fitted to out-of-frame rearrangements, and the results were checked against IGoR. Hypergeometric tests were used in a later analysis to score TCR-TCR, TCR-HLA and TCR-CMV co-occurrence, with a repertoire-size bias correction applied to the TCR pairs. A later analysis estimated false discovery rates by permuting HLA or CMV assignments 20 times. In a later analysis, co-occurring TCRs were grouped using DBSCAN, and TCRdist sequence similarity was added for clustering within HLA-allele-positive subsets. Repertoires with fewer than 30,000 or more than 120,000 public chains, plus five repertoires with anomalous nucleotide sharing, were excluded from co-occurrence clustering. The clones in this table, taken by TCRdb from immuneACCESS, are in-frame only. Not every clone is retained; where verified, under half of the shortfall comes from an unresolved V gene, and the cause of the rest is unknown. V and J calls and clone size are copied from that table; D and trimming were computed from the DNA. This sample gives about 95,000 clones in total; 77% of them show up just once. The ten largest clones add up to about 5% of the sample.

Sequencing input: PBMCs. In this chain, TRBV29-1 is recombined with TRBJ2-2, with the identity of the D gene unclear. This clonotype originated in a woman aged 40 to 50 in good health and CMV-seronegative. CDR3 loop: CSVPHPNTGELFF. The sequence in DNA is TGCAGCGTCCCACACCCGAACACCGGGGAGCTGTTTTTT.